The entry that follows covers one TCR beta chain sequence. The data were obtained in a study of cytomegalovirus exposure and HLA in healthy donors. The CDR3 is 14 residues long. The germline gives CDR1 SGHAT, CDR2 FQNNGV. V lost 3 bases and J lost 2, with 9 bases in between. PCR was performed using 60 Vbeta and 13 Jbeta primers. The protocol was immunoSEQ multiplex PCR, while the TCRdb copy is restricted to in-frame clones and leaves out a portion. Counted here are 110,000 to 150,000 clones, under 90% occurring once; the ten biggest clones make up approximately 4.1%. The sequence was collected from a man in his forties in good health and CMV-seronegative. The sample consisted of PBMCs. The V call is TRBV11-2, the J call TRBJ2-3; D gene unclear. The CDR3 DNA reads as TGTGCCAGCAGCTTCGGTCTCATCACAGATACGCAGTATTTT. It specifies CASSFGLITDTQYF.